The 6 T cell receptor beta chains in this list originate from one sample, sequenced in a study of a mutant IDH1 vaccine in newly diagnosed glioma. These receptors' targets are unknown. Time point here: week 5, during vaccination. Topical imiquimod was applied with each vaccine dose, which held 300 ug of mutant IDH1 20-mer peptide. Assay: immunoSEQ multiplex PCR; the TCRdb copy retains only in-frame clones and omits some. The repertoire holds around 40,000 clones, with roughly 85% as singletons. The sequenced sample was PBMCs, obtained from a glioma patient whose treatment included an IDH1 peptide vaccine. The receptors stem from a man aged 40-49 years with glioma.

The V and J genes are TRBV2 and TRBJ1-3; a weak D match, TRBD1 (6 bases). V was shortened by 0 bases and J by 3 bases, with 9 bases between the two germline ends. This CDR3 is built from 15 residues. CDR1 is SNHLY, CDR2 FYNNEI, per germline. The CDR3 here is CASSEARGLGNTIYF. CDR3 DNA: TGTGCCAGCAGTGAAGCCCGGGGGCTTGGAAACACCATATATTTT.

The rearrangement uses TRBV28 and TRBJ1-1; D might be TRBD1 (5 bases). The length of the CDR3 is 14 residues. Per germline, CDR1 MDHEN and CDR2 SYDVKM. Trimming stripped 6 bases from V and 3 bases from J, with 14 bases between. CDR3 in amino acids: CASREAGDHTEAFF. Written as DNA, the CDR3 is TGTGCCAGCAGGGAAGCGGGGGACCACACTGAAGCTTTCTTT. The complete variable domain, with remaining parts taken from reference TRBV28 and TRBJ1-1, reads DVKVTQSSRYLVKRTGEKVFLECVQDMDHENMFWYRQDPGLGLRLIYFSYDVKMKEKGDIPEGYSVSREKKERFSLILESASTNQTSMYLCASREAGDHTEAFFGQGTRLTVV.

The CDR3 bases are TGTGCCACCAGCAGAGTTGCCGGGACCGGCACTGAAGCTTTCTTT. This encodes CATSRVAGTGTEAFF. This chain links TRBV15 with TRBJ1-1; possibly TRBD1 for D (5 bases). This CDR3 spans 15 amino acids. Between the trimmed V and J ends, which lost 1 base and 4 bases, there was a span of 13 bases. Looked up from germline, CDR1 is LNHNV and CDR2 is YYDKDF (reference sequence).

V and J are TRBV29-1 and TRBJ2-1, with D possibly TRBD2 on 5 matching bases. The length of the CDR3 is 12 residues. The germline CDR1 and CDR2 sequences are SQVTM and ANQGSEA. V lost 8 bases to trimming and J lost 7 bases, with 15 bases between them. CDR3 sequence: CSSRGGSNEQFF. The CDR3 nucleotides are TGCAGCTCCCGCGGCGGGTCTAATGAGCAGTTCTTC.

The chain recombines TRBV5-1 with TRBJ1-2; 9 nucleotides line up with TRBD1. With 5 bases clipped from V and 2 bases from J, the junction kept 7 bases outside the gene matches. The CDR3 is 15 amino acids. Germline assignment: CDR1 SGHRS and CDR2 YFSETQ. The CDR3, as DNA: TGCGCCAGCAGGCCCTTCACAGGGGGCAACTATGGCTACACCTTC. Translating it yields CASRPFTGGNYGYTF.

The table lists this clone with a few counts. The chain uses TRBV2 and TRBJ2-3; tentatively, D is TRBD1 (5 bases). Looked up from germline, CDR1 is SNHLY and CDR2 is FYNNEI. V was shortened by 2 bases and J by 2 bases, with 14 bases between the two germline ends. This CDR3 contains 16 residues. CDR3 protein: CASSEQGTVNTDTQYF. The CDR3, as DNA: TGTGCCAGCAGTGAACAGGGTACGGTTAACACAGATACGCAGTATTTT.